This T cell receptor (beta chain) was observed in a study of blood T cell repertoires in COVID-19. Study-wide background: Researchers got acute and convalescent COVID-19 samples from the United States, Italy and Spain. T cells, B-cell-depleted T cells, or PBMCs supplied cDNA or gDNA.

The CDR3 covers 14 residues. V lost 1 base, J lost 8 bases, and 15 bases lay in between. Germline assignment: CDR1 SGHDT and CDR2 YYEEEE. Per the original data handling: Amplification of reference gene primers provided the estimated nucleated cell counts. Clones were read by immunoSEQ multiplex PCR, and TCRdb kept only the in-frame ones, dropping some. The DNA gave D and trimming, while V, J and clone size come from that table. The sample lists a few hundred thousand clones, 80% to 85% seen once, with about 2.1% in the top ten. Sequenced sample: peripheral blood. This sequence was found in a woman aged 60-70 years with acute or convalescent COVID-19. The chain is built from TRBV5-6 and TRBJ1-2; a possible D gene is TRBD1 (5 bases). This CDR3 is CASSLLPGGEGYTF. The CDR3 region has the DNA TGTGCCAGCAGCTTGTTGCCAGGAGGGGAGGGCTACACCTTC.